This paragraph covers one T cell receptor (beta chain) sequence. The data were taken from a study of CD8 T cells in Susac syndrome. The CDR3 runs 13 residues. Germline CDR1 reads DFQATT; CDR2 reads SNEGSKA (reference sequence). V was clipped by 4 bases and J by 5 bases; unmatched bases: 5. Random-hexamer reverse transcription was applied to roughly 0.45 to 1 ug RNA. TCRdb fed the immunoSEQ multiplex PCR reads into MiXCR, producing one record per CDR3 protein. Of over 130,000 distinct CDR3 sequences in the sample, approximately 95% were seen once. This chain links TRBV20-1 with TRBJ2-1; 7 nucleotides agree with TRBD2. The sequence was collected from a human donor with Susac syndrome. Sequenced material: CD4+ T cells from PBMCs. CDR3 DNA sequence: TGCAGTGCTACGTTCCTAGCGGACAATGAGCAGTTCTTC. Translation: CSATFLADNEQFF.